This T cell receptor beta chain was identified during a study of early T cells in non-severe SARS-CoV-2 infection. Study information: Unsorted whole-blood RNA was sequenced in bulk, leaving chains unpaired.

This clonotype was seen repeatedly, ten times or more. Antigen unknown. Attachment of unique molecular identifiers to individual cDNA molecules was performed. TCRdb passed the 5' RACE reads through MiXCR, listing each CDR3 protein once. Of about 58,000 distinct CDR3 sequences listed, under 10% are singletons. General study findings and limits: Matches to VDJdb favored anti-spike CD8 responses and missed private and CD4 specificities.

The CDR3 is 14 residues long. Germline-derived CDR1 and CDR2 are SEHNR and FQNEAQ (reference sequence). The germline V and J ends were trimmed by 6 bases and 1 base, with 12 bases remaining between them. The J gene is TRBJ1-1, the V gene TRBV7-9; weak D call: TRBD1 (6 bases). The sequenced sample was whole blood. The source is an adult who was a healthcare worker with PCR-confirmed SARS-CoV-2 infection or an uninfected control (not recorded which). In nucleotides, the CDR3 is TGTGCCAGCAGAGTCTTACAGGGGAACACTGAAGCTTTCTTT. Translated: CASRVLQGNTEAFF.